This passage covers 24 T cell receptor beta chains from one sample sequenced in a study of follicular helper T cells after annual influenza vaccination. Documented time point: 2014-2015 season, pre-vaccination. Sequencing used immunoSEQ multiplex PCR; TCRdb keeps in-frame clones, though not all of them. This table has some 8,300 clones, around four fifths appearing once. The specimen comprised CXCR5+ CD38- circulating T follicular helper cells from blood, sampled on the day of influenza vaccination. The subset was: circulating Tfh, non-naive CD4+CXCR5+PD-1+ (ICOS+CD38+ or ICOS-CD38-). The receptor set was obtained from an adult who received the influenza vaccine.

V gene TRBV19 combines with J gene TRBJ2-7; the D is unclear. Germline V gene data show CDR1 as LNHDA and CDR2 as SQIVND (reference sequence). There are 14 residues in the CDR3. The ends were cut back, 6 bases at V and 5 bases at J, with 17 bases in the middle. The CDR3 region is CASSSPALGNEQYF. The DNA for the CDR3 is TGTGCCAGTAGCTCACCAGCCCTGGGGAACGAGCAGTACTTC.

V usage is TRBV4-3 and J usage is TRBJ1-4; the D is unclear. With 3 bases removed from V and 5 bases from J, the gap between germline ends came to 10 bases. This CDR3 comprises 14 residues. CDR1 is LGHNA and CDR2 is YSLEER in the germline V gene. This chain's CDR3 is CASSQSRKNEKLFF. The CDR3 DNA follows: TGCGCCAGCAGCCAGTCGCGTAAGAATGAAAAACTGTTTTTT.

The chain employs TRBV5-4 and TRBJ2-2; D possibly uses TRBD1 or TRBD2 (5 bases each). The CDR3 runs to 17 residues. CDR1 and CDR2 (germline): SGHNT, YYREEE (reference sequence). Trimming took off 4 bases at V and 4 bases at J, with 20 bases between the two ends. The CDR3 spells CASSVDPGRTSTGELFF. CDR3 in DNA: TGTGCCAGCAGCGTGGACCCGGGACGGACAAGCACCGGGGAGCTGTTTTTT.

The chain joins TRBV5-6 to TRBJ1-2; 7 nucleotides align to TRBD1. V lost 0 bases, J lost 5 bases, and 7 bases stayed unmatched. This CDR3 region has 15 residues. Germline values: CDR1 SGHDT, CDR2 YYEEEE. CDR3: CASSLGGTAKYGYTF. DNA of the CDR3: TGTGCCAGCAGCTTGGGAGGGACAGCAAAATATGGCTACACCTTC. The variable domain in full, completed from reference TRBV5-6 and TRBJ1-2, reads DAGVTQSPTHLIKTRGQQVTLRCSPKSGHDTVSWYQQALGQGPQFIFQYYEEEERQRGNFPDRFSGHQFPNYSSELNVNALLLGDSALYLCASSLGGTAKYGYTFGSGTRLTVV.

This clone was counted a single time. This chain connects TRBV4-1 to TRBJ1-3; D unclear. In germline, CDR1 is MGHRA, CDR2 YSYEKL. The V gene lost 1 base and the J gene lost 0 bases, with 7 bases spanning the gap. CDR3 size: 15 residues. For the CDR3, the DNA is TGCGCCAGCAGCCAAGTGCAGAGCTCTGGAAACACCATATATTTT. This translates into CASSQVQSSGNTIYF.

This chain connects TRBV5-1 to TRBJ2-7; D remains unclear. Germline V gene data show CDR1 as SGHRS and CDR2 as YFSETQ. Trimming cost V 0 bases and J 4 bases, with 5 bases left between them. This CDR3 has 12 residues. CDR3 bases: TGCGCCAGCAGCTTGGAAGGGTACGAGCAGTACTTC. Its translation: CASSLEGYEQYF.

The chain carries TRBV5-4 and TRBJ2-3; 7 bases are shared with TRBD1. V was pared by 4 bases and J by 0 bases, with 2 bases of the junction left unmatched. The length of the CDR3 is 14 residues. CDR1 SGHNT and CDR2 YYREEE come from the germline V gene (reference sequence). This CDR3 is CASSRGQSTDTQYF. The CDR3 nucleotides are TGTGCCAGCAGCCGGGGACAGAGCACAGATACGCAGTATTTT.

The rearrangement uses TRBV2 and TRBJ2-3; D gene ambiguous. This CDR3 comprises 13 residues. Germline values: CDR1 SNHLY, CDR2 FYNNEI. Trimming shortened V by 7 bases and J by 2 bases, and 10 bases separated the two germline ends. CDR3 sequence reads: CASMRYLTDTQYF. CDR3 in DNA: TGTGCCAGCATGAGGTACCTCACAGATACGCAGTATTTT. The variable domain in full, with the rest retrieved from reference TRBV2 and TRBJ2-3, is EPEVTQTPSHQVTQMGQEVILRCVPISNHLYFYWYRQILGQKVEFLVSFYNNEISEKSEIFDDQFSVERPDGSNFTLKIRSTKLEDSAMYFCASMRYLTDTQYFGPGTRLTVL.

The J gene is TRBJ1-5, the V gene TRBV6-6; D may be TRBD1 (6 bases). The CDR3 covers 14 residues. V lost 6 bases and J 3 bases, leaving 12 bases between the germline ends. Germline V gene sequence: CDR1 MNHNY, CDR2 SVGAGI (reference sequence). CDR3 coding DNA: TGTGCCAGCAGCCCCGGGACATTCAATCAGCCCCAGCATTTT. Amino acid sequence: CASSPGTFNQPQHF.

The V gene is TRBV18, the J gene TRBJ1-6, with a possible D match to TRBD1 (6 bases). The CDR3 length is 16 residues. The V gene's germline CDR1 is KGHSH and CDR2 LQKENI. V dropped 3 bases and J dropped 7 bases, with 16 bases sitting between them. CDR3 sequence reads: CASSPGMGGRNSPLHF. In nucleotides, the CDR3 is TGTGCCAGCTCACCGGGTATGGGGGGGCGGAATTCACCCCTCCACTTT.

The CDR3 bases are TGTGCCAGCGCTTACGGCTTGGGCTACGAGCAGTACTTC. Amino acid sequence: CASAYGLGYEQYF. This chain links TRBV28 with TRBJ2-7; D not certain. The germline V gene has CDR1 MDHEN and CDR2 SYDVKM. V was cut by 8 bases and J by 3 bases, with 14 bases left in between. The CDR3 spans 13 residues.

The chain carries TRBV29-1 and TRBJ1-2; 10 bases line up with TRBD1. In germline, CDR1 is SQVTM, CDR2 ANQGSEA. V was clipped by 6 bases and J by 4 bases; unmatched bases: 11. The CDR3 totals 15 residues. This chain's CDR3 is CSVRQGAPDGYGYTF. In nucleotides, the CDR3 is TGCAGCGTACGACAGGGGGCGCCTGATGGCTATGGCTACACCTTC.

The chain uses TRBV28 and TRBJ1-6; D unresolved. With 3 bases removed from V and 7 bases from J, the gap between germline ends came to 10 bases. Looked up from germline, CDR1 is MDHEN and CDR2 is SYDVKM. This CDR3 region has 14 residues. CDR3 loop: CASSFPNRNSPLHF. CDR3 nucleotides: TGTGCCAGCAGTTTTCCTAACAGAAATTCACCCCTCCACTTT.

A few counts support this clone. The chain carries TRBV4-2 and TRBJ1-6, with unresolved D. Germline V gene sequence: CDR1 LGHNA, CDR2 YNFKEQ. CDR3 length: 12 residues. Trimming took off 1 base at V and 8 bases at J, with 3 bases between the two ends. CDR3 DNA sequence: TGTGCCAGCAGCCAAGCGGATTCACCCCTCCACTTT. It translates to CASSQADSPLHF.

The chain recombines TRBV6-1 with TRBJ1-5, with 8 bases lining up with TRBD1. With V trimmed by 6 bases and J by 6 bases, 1 base remained unmatched. The length of the CDR3 is 12 residues. Germline V CDR1 and CDR2: MNHNS, SASEGT. This chain's CDR3 is CASSDRGQPQHF. The CDR3 DNA is TGTGCCAGCAGCGACAGGGGTCAGCCCCAGCATTTT.

The V and J genes are TRBV7-2 and TRBJ2-5, with TRBD2 identical over 14 bases. V was clipped by 5 bases and J by 4 bases; unmatched bases: 3. The germline V gene has CDR1 SGHTA and CDR2 FQGNSA. CDR3 size: 15 residues. In nucleotides, the CDR3 is TGTGCCAGCAGCCGTGGACTAGCGGGGGGAGAGACCCAGTACTTC. This gives the protein CASSRGLAGGETQYF.

This rearrangement joins TRBV7-2 to TRBJ1-4, with unresolved D. V was shortened by 2 bases and J by 8 bases, with 15 bases between the two germline ends. Germline assignment: CDR1 SGHTA and CDR2 FQGNSA. This CDR3 has 15 amino acids. CDR3 loop: CASSLTPQASEKLFF. CDR3 nucleotide sequence: TGTGCCAGCAGCTTAACCCCCCAGGCTAGCGAAAAACTGTTTTTT.

The chain joins TRBV23-1 to TRBJ2-1, with 12 bases lining up with TRBD2. TRBV23-1 is an ORF, and what it does is uncertain. CDR3 size: 16 residues. V lost 2 bases and J lost 10; bases outside the gene matches: 9. CDR3 nucleotide sequence: TGCGCCAGCAGTCAACCCCGGGCTAGCGGGGGGGCCGAGCAGTTCTTC. Its translation is CASSQPRASGGAEQFF.

CDR3 bases: TGCAGTGCTCGGACTAGTGGCGAGCAGTACTTC. This translates into CSARTSGEQYF. This rearrangement joins TRBV20-1 to TRBJ2-7, with 7 bases aligning to TRBD2. After removal of 5 bases from V and 6 bases from J, the junction contained 4 bases not matched to a gene. Germline CDR1 reads DFQATT; CDR2 reads SNEGSKA (reference sequence). The CDR3 extends over 11 amino acids.

This clone was recorded a few times. The chain joins TRBV5-1 to TRBJ2-7; D is ambiguous. Germline V gene sequence: CDR1 SGHRS, CDR2 YFSETQ. This CDR3 region has 13 residues. Trimming removed 4 bases from V and 2 bases from J, with 10 bases in between. CDR3 nucleotides: TGCGCCAGCAGCGCAACTGAAACCTACGAGCAGTACTTC. Its translation is CASSATETYEQYF.

The rearrangement joins TRBV30 to TRBJ2-5; TRBD2 is a possible D gene (6 bases). Germline lookup yields CDR1 GTSNPN and CDR2 SVGIG (reference sequence). Trimming pared 2 bases from V and 5 bases from J, leaving 12 bases between. This CDR3 region has 13 residues. The CDR3 region has the DNA TGTGCCTGGAGTACACAGGAGGGGGAGACCCAGTACTTC. It encodes CAWSTQEGETQYF.

This clone has just a few counts. The V and J genes are TRBV5-4 and TRBJ2-7; D possibly corresponds to TRBD2 (6 bases). The CDR3 has 13 residues. V lost 4 bases and J lost 2, with 10 bases in between. Germline loops: CDR1 SGHNT, CDR2 YYREEE (reference sequence). Here the CDR3 reads CASSPAGTYEQYF. In DNA form, the CDR3 reads TGTGCCAGCAGCCCGGCGGGGACCTACGAGCAGTACTTC.

V and J are TRBV7-9 and TRBJ2-7; D is perhaps TRBD1 (6 bases). Looked up from germline, CDR1 is SEHNR and CDR2 is FQNEAQ (reference sequence). Trimming removed 11 bases from V and 1 base from J, with 18 bases in between. There are 14 residues in the CDR3. CDR3 nucleotides: TGTGCCGTATTCCAGGACAGCAAGTCCTACGAGCAGTACTTC. This translates into CAVFQDSKSYEQYF.

The rearrangement uses TRBV30 and TRBJ1-2; a weak D match, TRBD1 (5 bases). The V end was cut by 0 bases, the J end by 2 bases, with 7 bases between. Looked up from germline, CDR1 is GTSNPN and CDR2 is SVGIG (reference sequence). The CDR3 is 13 amino acids. The CDR3: CAWSVQENYGYTF. The CDR3 DNA sequence: TGTGCCTGGAGTGTACAGGAAAACTATGGCTACACCTTC.